Sample share makes the clone carrying this T cell receptor (beta chain) medium-sized. Method: immunoSEQ multiplex PCR; TCRdb's copy keeps in-frame clones and lacks some. The repertoire consists of some 90,000 clones, with more than 85% occurring once and the leading ten covering 3% to 3.5%. Germline CDR1 reads SGHKS; CDR2 reads YYEKEE (reference sequence). The CDR3 has 12 residues. Trimming pared 3 bases from V and 8 bases from J, leaving 11 bases between. The data derive from a study of OX40 agonist ivuxolimab in advanced cancers. Study overall: Ivuxolimab is a fully human IgG2 antibody that activates OX40 (CD134). Patients were infused with ivuxolimab every 2 weeks at 0.01 to 10 mg/kg.

The sequence derives from an adult with an advanced solid tumor such as melanoma, head and neck, liver or kidney cancer. The sample consisted of CD4+ or CD8+ T cells sorted from blood, taken in a trial of the OX40 agonist ivuxolimab. V and J are TRBV5-5 and TRBJ1-2, with D tentatively TRBD1 (5 bases). The CDR3 loop reads CASSWGGDGYTF. The CDR3 DNA reads TGTGCCAGCAGCTGGGGAGGGGACGGCTACACCTTC. The full variable domain, rest sourced from reference TRBV5-5 and TRBJ1-2, is DAGVTQSPTHLIKTRGQQVTLRCSPISGHKSVSWYQQVLGQGPQFIFQYYEKEERGRGNFPDRFSARQFPNYSSELNVNALLLGDSALYLCASSWGGDGYTFGSGTRLTVV.